These T cell receptor beta chains were read from a single sample in a study of OX40 agonist ivuxolimab in advanced cancers. Assay: immunoSEQ multiplex PCR; the TCRdb copy retains only in-frame clones and omits some. There are about 73,000 clones in the sample; approximately 90% occur only once, and around 0.51% lies in the top ten. The starting material was CD4+ or CD8+ T cells sorted from blood, obtained in a trial of the OX40 agonist ivuxolimab. The receptors were gathered from an adult with an advanced solid tumor such as melanoma, head and neck, liver or kidney cancer. Both conserved end residues are part of each CDR3. The order of the fields is clone size, D gene, V gene, J gene, CDR3 DNA, CDR3 protein. D genes are given only for firm matches. Some rows have no size entry. The others give once, few or many, or a class for an expanded clone.

clone_size: NA; d_call: NA; v_call: TRBV6-1; j_call: TRBJ2-4; cdr3_nt: TGTGCCAGCAGTCTCGACAGCGGGTTGATTCAGTACTTC; cdr3_aa: CASSLDSGLIQYF
clone_size: NA; d_call: NA; v_call: TRBV30; j_call: TRBJ1-6; cdr3_nt: TGTGCCTGGATCCCTGGGTATCGATATAATTCACCCCTCCACTTT; cdr3_aa: CAWIPGYRYNSPLHF
clone_size: NA; d_call: NA; v_call: TRBV28; j_call: TRBJ1-5; cdr3_nt: TGTGCCAGCAGTTTATCGGGGGACCGTCAGCCCCAGCATTTT; cdr3_aa: CASSLSGDRQPQHF
clone_size: NA; d_call: TRBD2; v_call: TRBV25-1; j_call: TRBJ2-5; cdr3_nt: TGTGCCAGCAGTGAATACGGGGGGAAACAAGAGACCCAGTACTTC; cdr3_aa: CASSEYGGKQETQYF
clone_size: NA; d_call: TRBD1; v_call: TRBV2; j_call: TRBJ2-7; cdr3_nt: TGTGCCAGCACAGGGGGCAATGTGCAGTACTTC; cdr3_aa: CASTGGNVQYF
clone_size: NA; d_call: NA; v_call: TRBV28; j_call: TRBJ2-7; cdr3_nt: TGTGCCAGCAGTCAGATAGGGGGTGTCGCCGAGCAGTACTTC; cdr3_aa: CASSQIGGVAEQYF
clone_size: once; d_call: NA; v_call: TRBV28; j_call: TRBJ1-2; cdr3_nt: TGTGCCAGCAGTTGGCGCTATGGCTACACCTTC; cdr3_aa: CASSWRYGYTF
clone_size: NA; d_call: NA; v_call: TRBV19; j_call: TRBJ2-1; cdr3_nt: TGTGCCAGTAGTGATGGGCGAAGAGCTCCACACAATGAGCAGTTCTTC; cdr3_aa: CASSDGRRAPHNEQFF
clone_size: NA; d_call: TRBD2; v_call: TRBV2; j_call: TRBJ2-1; cdr3_nt: TGTGCCAGCAGTGATCGGAGCGGGAGGTTGTACAATGAGCAGTTCTTC; cdr3_aa: CASSDRSGRLYNEQFF
clone_size: NA; d_call: NA; v_call: TRBV10-3; j_call: TRBJ1-1; cdr3_nt: TGTGCCATCAGTGCCAGGAACACTGAAGCTTTCTTT; cdr3_aa: CAISARNTEAFF
clone_size: NA; d_call: TRBD1; v_call: TRBV30; j_call: TRBJ2-7; cdr3_nt: TGTGCCTGGAGTCAGACCGGGACAGCCGAGCAGTACTTC; cdr3_aa: CAWSQTGTAEQYF
clone_size: NA; d_call: TRBD1; v_call: TRBV5-1; j_call: TRBJ2-5; cdr3_nt: TGCGCCAGCAGCCGAACAGGGGGCGTCGAGGAGACCCAGTACTTC; cdr3_aa: CASSRTGGVEETQYF
clone_size: NA; d_call: TRBD2; v_call: TRBV19; j_call: TRBJ2-1; cdr3_nt: TGTGCCAGTACCGACGCGGGAGGGACCCCGTTCTTC; cdr3_aa: CASTDAGGTPFF
clone_size: NA; d_call: TRBD2; v_call: TRBV6-6; j_call: TRBJ2-2; cdr3_nt: TGTGCCAGCAACCAACAACTAGCGGCCGGGGAGCTGTTTTTT; cdr3_aa: CASNQQLAAGELFF
clone_size: NA; d_call: NA; v_call: TRBV2; j_call: TRBJ2-3; cdr3_nt: TGTGCCAGCAGTGATCGGGGGGCAAAAAGTACAGATACGCAGTATTTT; cdr3_aa: CASSDRGAKSTDTQYF
clone_size: few; d_call: NA; v_call: TRBV19; j_call: TRBJ1-2; cdr3_nt: TGTGCCAGTAGTAGCCGCATCACAGCTCAGGGGTATGGCTACACCTTC; cdr3_aa: CASSSRITAQGYGYTF
clone_size: NA; d_call: TRBD2; v_call: TRBV30; j_call: TRBJ2-2; cdr3_nt: TGTGCCTGGAGTATGGAGCTAGCGGGAGGGTCGGTGCTGTTTTTT; cdr3_aa: CAWSMELAGGSVLFF
clone_size: NA; d_call: NA; v_call: TRBV5-1; j_call: TRBJ2-3; cdr3_nt: TGCGCCAGCAGCTTGACTTGGGACACAGATACGCAGTATTTT; cdr3_aa: CASSLTWDTDTQYF
clone_size: few; d_call: NA; v_call: TRBV30; j_call: TRBJ1-1; cdr3_nt: TGTGCCTGGAGCAGGTACACTGAAGCTTTCTTT; cdr3_aa: CAWSRYTEAFF
clone_size: NA; d_call: NA; v_call: TRBV28; j_call: TRBJ2-5; cdr3_nt: TGTGCCAGCAGTTTATGGAGGGATGGGAAAAAAGAGACCCAGTACTTC; cdr3_aa: CASSLWRDGKKETQYF
clone_size: few; d_call: NA; v_call: TRBV9; j_call: TRBJ1-2; cdr3_nt: TGTGCCAGCAGCGTTCAGGAGGACTATGGCTACACCTTC; cdr3_aa: CASSVQEDYGYTF
clone_size: NA; d_call: NA; v_call: TRBV7-9; j_call: TRBJ2-5; cdr3_nt: TGTGCCAGCAGCGGGAGCGGGGAGACCCAGTACTTC; cdr3_aa: CASSGSGETQYF
clone_size: NA; d_call: NA; v_call: TRBV19; j_call: TRBJ1-2; cdr3_nt: TGTGCCAGTAGTATACGGGACCTGGGAAACTATGGCTACACCTTC; cdr3_aa: CASSIRDLGNYGYTF